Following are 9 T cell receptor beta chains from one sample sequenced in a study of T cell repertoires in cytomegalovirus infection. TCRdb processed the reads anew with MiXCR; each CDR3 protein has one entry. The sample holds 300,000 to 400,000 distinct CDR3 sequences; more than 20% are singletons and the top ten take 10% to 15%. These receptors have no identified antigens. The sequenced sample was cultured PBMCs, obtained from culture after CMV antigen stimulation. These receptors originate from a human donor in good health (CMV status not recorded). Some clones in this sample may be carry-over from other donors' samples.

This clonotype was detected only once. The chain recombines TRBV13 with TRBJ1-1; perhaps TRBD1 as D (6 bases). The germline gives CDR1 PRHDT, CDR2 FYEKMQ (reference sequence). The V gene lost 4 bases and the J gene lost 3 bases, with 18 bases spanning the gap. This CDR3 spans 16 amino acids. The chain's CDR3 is CASSSGGGPADTEAFF. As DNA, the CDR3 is TGTGCCAGCAGCTCCGGCGGGGGGCCTGCGGACACTGAAGCTTTCTTT.

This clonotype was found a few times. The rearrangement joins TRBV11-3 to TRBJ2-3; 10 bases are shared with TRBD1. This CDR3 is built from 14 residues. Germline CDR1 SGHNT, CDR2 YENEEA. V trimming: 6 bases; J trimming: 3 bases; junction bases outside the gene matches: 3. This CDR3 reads CASRQGQGTDTQYF. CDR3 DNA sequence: TGTGCCAGCAGACAGGGACAGGGGACAGATACGCAGTATTTT.

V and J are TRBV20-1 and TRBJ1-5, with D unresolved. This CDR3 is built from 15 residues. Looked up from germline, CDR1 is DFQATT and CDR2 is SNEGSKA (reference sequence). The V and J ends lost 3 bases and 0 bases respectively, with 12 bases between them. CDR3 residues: CSARETSGSNQPQHF. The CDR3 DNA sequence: TGCAGTGCTAGGGAAACGTCCGGTAGCAATCAGCCCCAGCATTTT.

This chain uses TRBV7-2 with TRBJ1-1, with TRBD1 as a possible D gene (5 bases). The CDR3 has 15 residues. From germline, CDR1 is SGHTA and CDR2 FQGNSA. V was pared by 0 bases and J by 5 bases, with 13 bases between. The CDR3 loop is CASSLAGRGRTEAFF. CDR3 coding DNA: TGTGCCAGCAGCTTAGCGGGGCGGGGTAGGACTGAAGCTTTCTTT. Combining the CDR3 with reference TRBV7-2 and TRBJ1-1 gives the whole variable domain GAGVSQSPSNKVTEKGKDVELRCDPISGHTALYWYRQSLGQGLEFLIYFQGNSAPDKSGLPSDRFSAERTGGSVSTLTIQRTQQEDSAVYLCASSLAGRGRTEAFFGQGTRLTVV.

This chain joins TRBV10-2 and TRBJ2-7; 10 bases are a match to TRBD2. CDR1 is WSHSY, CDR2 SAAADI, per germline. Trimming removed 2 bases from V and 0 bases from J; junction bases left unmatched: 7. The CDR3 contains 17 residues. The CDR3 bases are TGCGCCAGCAGTGAGCCCCGAGCTAGCGGGAGCTCCTACGAGCAGTACTTC. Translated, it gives CASSEPRASGSSYEQYF.

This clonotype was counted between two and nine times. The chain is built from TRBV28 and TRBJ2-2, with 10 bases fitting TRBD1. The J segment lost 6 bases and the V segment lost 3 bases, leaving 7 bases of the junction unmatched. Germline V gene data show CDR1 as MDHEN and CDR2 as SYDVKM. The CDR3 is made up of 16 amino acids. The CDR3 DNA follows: TGTGCCAGCAGTTTGGCCGGGACAGGGGTGGCCGGGGAGCTGTTTTTT. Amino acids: CASSLAGTGVAGELFF.

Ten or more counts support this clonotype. CDR3 loop: CASSPGDRGYEQYF. For the CDR3, the DNA is TGTGCCAGCAGCCCGGGGGACAGGGGCTACGAGCAGTACTTC. This chain uses TRBV7-2 with TRBJ2-7, with 10 bases that match TRBD1. This CDR3 has 14 amino acids. The junction had 4 bases not matched to a gene; V was cut back by 5 bases and J by 3 bases. Germline-derived CDR1 and CDR2 are SGHTA and FQGNSA.

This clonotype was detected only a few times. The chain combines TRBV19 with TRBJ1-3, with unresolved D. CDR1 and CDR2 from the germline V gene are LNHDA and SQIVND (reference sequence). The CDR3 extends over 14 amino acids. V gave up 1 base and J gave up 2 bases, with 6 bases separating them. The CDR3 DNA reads TGTGCCAGTAGTATAGGAAGGGCTGGAAACACCATATATTTT. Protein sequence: CASSIGRAGNTIYF.

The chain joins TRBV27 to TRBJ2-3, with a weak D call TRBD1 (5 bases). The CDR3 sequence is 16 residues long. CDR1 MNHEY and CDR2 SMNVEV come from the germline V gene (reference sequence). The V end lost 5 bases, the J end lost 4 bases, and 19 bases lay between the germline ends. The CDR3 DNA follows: TGTGCCAGCAGTCTCGGACCCCTCTGGGGCGCAGATACGCAGTATTTT. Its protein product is CASSLGPLWGADTQYF.